What follows is one T cell receptor beta chain and its context. Its antigen is as yet unknown. The data originate from a study of blood T cells in healthy people across ages. Findings and limits, study-wide: One million T cells yielded diversity estimates that were considered underestimates.

The V gene's germline CDR1 is KGHSH and CDR2 LQKENI. The V end was cut by 2 bases, the J end by 5 bases, with 16 bases between. The CDR3 runs 15 residues. For every donor, a draw yielded about 9.7 milliliters of peripheral blood. It was with a sample-barcoded 5' primer and a J-beta primer mix that a second PCR of roughly 7 to 12 cycles was run. TCRdb ran MiXCR on the 5' RACE reads and lists one entry per CDR3 protein. Here the sample spans some 1,000,000 distinct CDR3 sequences, approximately 26% being singletons. These data were likewise used in another study, on T cells of mothers and their children.

This TCR was recovered from a girl aged 2 to 9 in good health. The sequenced material came from blood. This sequence joins TRBV18 and TRBJ2-7; maybe TRBD2 (5 bases). CDR3 nucleotide sequence: TGTGCCAGCTCACCATCAATCGTTCTCGGGGACGAGCAGTACTTC. This codes for CASSPSIVLGDEQYF.